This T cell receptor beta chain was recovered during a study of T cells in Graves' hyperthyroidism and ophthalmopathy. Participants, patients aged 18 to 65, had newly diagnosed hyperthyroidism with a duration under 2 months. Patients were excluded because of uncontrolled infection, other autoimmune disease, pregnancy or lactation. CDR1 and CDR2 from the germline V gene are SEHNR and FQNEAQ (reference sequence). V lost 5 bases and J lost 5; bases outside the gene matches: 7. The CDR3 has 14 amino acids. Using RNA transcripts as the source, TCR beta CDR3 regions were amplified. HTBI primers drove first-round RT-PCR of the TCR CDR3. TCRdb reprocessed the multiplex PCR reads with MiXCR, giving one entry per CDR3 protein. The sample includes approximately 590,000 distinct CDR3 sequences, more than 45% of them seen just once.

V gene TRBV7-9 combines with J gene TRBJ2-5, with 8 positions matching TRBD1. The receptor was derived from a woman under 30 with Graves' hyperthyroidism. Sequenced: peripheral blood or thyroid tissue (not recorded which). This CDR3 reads CASSPWTGTETQYF. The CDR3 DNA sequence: TGTGCCAGCAGCCCCTGGACAGGGACCGAGACCCAGTACTTC.